One and the same sample provided the 32 T cell receptor beta chains below, sequenced in a study of human T cells and chemical hapten exposure (dated by TCRdb to the early 2020s). The protocol used for the library was RACE. Sequencing was carried out with a NextSeq 500. TCRdb reprocessed the public reads (quality trimming at Q25 with fastp, clone calling with MiXCR) and kept in-frame beta chains. CDR3 protein duplicates are merged, each entry listing the most common genes and DNA. Within this sample are approximately 80,000 distinct CDR3 sequences, with more than 10% of them counted one time only. Around 3.6% of the sample is held by the ten biggest clonotypes. In light of the paper, this sample's time point label describes: patch test 3, about 24 weeks after DPC sensitization. The treatment or condition label of this sample denotes: therapeutic diphenylcyclopropenone sensitization with weekly scalp DPC.

The specimen was whole blood, collected in connection with sensitization to the hapten diphenylcyclopropenone (DPC). The receptors were gathered from a woman aged 45 to 65 with alopecia areata. Some clones in this sample may be carry-over from other donors' samples.

CDR3 sequence: CASSLVRYGNQPQHF. CDR3 coding DNA: TGTGCCAGCAGCTTAGTCCGGTATGGCAATCAGCCCCAGCATTTT. The gene calls are TRBV11-2 and TRBJ1-5, with D uncertain. CDR3 length: 15 amino acids. V was trimmed by 1 base and J by 2 bases, leaving 9 bases between them. CDR1 SGHAT and CDR2 FQNNGV come from the germline V gene. The full variable domain, in which reference TRBV11-2 and TRBJ1-5 provide the parts outside the CDR3, is EAGVAQSPRYKIIEKRQSVAFWCNPISGHATLYWYQQILGQGPKLLIQFQNNGVVDDSQLPKDRFSAERLKGVDSTLKIQPAKLEDSAVYLCASSLVRYGNQPQHFGDGTRLSIL.

The chain carries TRBV27 and TRBJ1-2; perhaps TRBD1 as D (5 bases). Germline V gives CDR1 MNHEY, CDR2 SMNVEV (reference sequence). This CDR3 contains 13 residues. V shed 2 bases and J shed 8 bases, with 12 bases lying between them. The CDR3 protein is CASSLRGEEGYTF. In DNA form, the CDR3 reads TGTGCCAGCAGTTTAAGAGGGGAGGAGGGCTACACCTTC.

This clonotype was seen at least ten times. This rearrangement joins TRBV18 to TRBJ2-1; TRBD2 matches at 8 bases. Germline loops: CDR1 KGHSH, CDR2 LQKENI. The CDR3 length is 14 residues. V shed 3 bases, J shed 8 bases, and the junction held 6 bases outside the gene matches. CDR3 region: CASSPGTRKDEQFF. As DNA, the CDR3 is TGTGCCAGCTCACCCGGGACTAGGAAGGATGAGCAGTTCTTC.

This clonotype was observed at least ten times. The chain recombines TRBV5-1 with TRBJ2-3; maybe TRBD2 (5 bases). CDR3 length: 15 residues. The germline V gene encodes CDR1 SGHRS and CDR2 YFSETQ. V lost 1 base and J 0 bases, leaving 9 bases between the germline ends. The CDR3 here is CASSLSGSSTDTQYF. The CDR3, as DNA: TGCGCCAGCAGCTTGAGCGGTTCTAGCACAGATACGCAGTATTTT.

This clonotype has a handful of counts. The V gene is TRBV30, the J gene TRBJ2-3, with 8 bases lining up with TRBD1. V dropped 2 bases and J dropped 3; count of bases not matched to a gene: 4. This CDR3 is built from 14 residues. Germline assignment: CDR1 GTSNPN and CDR2 SVGIG (reference sequence). The CDR3 reads CAWSPGQGTDTQYF. CDR3 nucleotides: TGTGCCTGGAGTCCCGGACAGGGAACAGATACGCAGTATTTT.

In the case of this clonotype: A read error may be the cause here, since a much bigger clone is one base away. This sequence joins TRBV11-1 and TRBJ2-7, with 8 bases that match TRBD1. The CDR3 has 15 amino acids. CDR1 SGHAT and CDR2 FQDESV come from the germline V gene (reference sequence). CDR3 amino acids: CASSLVSDRAYEQHF. The CDR3 bases are TGTGCCAGCAGCTTAGTTTCGGACAGGGCCTACGAGCAGCACTTC.

The chain combines TRBV12-3 or TRBV12-4 with TRBJ2-1; the D gene could be TRBD1 or TRBD2 (6 bases each). Trimming stripped 3 bases from V and 12 bases from J, with 15 bases between. The CDR3 extends over 13 amino acids. CDR3: CASSFGGGLGQFF. CDR3 in DNA: TGTGCCAGCAGTTTCGGGGGCGGTCTTGGGCAGTTCTTC.

This clonotype was observed a few times. The chain combines TRBV11-3 with TRBJ1-6, with D uncertain. Per the germline V gene, CDR1 is SGHNT and CDR2 is YENEEA. This CDR3 has 16 residues. With 5 bases removed from V and 9 bases from J, the gap between germline ends came to 20 bases. The CDR3 is CASSLSSGLSGSPLHF. As DNA, the CDR3 is TGTGCCAGCAGCCTTTCTAGTGGATTATCTGGTTCACCCCTCCACTTT. Based on the CDR3 plus reference TRBV11-3 and TRBJ1-6, the full variable domain is EAGVVQSPRYKIIEKKQPVAFWCNPISGHNTLYWYLQNLGQGPELLIRYENEEAVDDSQLPKDRFSAERLKGVDSTLKIQPAELGDSAVYLCASSLSSGLSGSPLHFGNGTRLTVT.

This chain joins TRBV27 and TRBJ2-7, with D possibly matching TRBD2 (6 bases). The germline V gene encodes CDR1 MNHEY and CDR2 SMNVEV (reference sequence). Trimming removed 5 bases from V and 3 bases from J, with 17 bases in between. This CDR3 region has 15 residues. In DNA form, the CDR3 reads TGTGCCAGCAGTAACTCCGGGACTGGCGGCTACGAGCAGTACTTC. This gives the protein CASSNSGTGGYEQYF.

The genes are TRBV24-1 and TRBJ2-3, with 10 bases identical to TRBD2. The germline gives CDR1 KGHDR, CDR2 SFDVKD. The V and J ends lost 3 bases and 4 bases, in that order; junction bases with no gene match: 9. This CDR3 contains 17 residues. The CDR3 DNA follows: TGTGCCACCAGTGATCCCGAGCGGGAGGGCTTGGCAGATACGCAGTATTTT. Its translation is CATSDPEREGLADTQYF.

In its sample, this clonotype was seen many times. The chain uses TRBV11-2 and TRBJ1-4; D perhaps matches TRBD1 (6 bases). This CDR3 spans 16 amino acids. Germline V CDR1 and CDR2: SGHAT, FQNNGV. Deletions cut 1 base from V and 0 bases from J, with 9 bases between. Written as DNA, the CDR3 is TGTGCCAGCAGCTTAGGAGGGGGGCCAACTAATGAAAAACTGTTTTTT. Protein product: CASSLGGGPTNEKLFF.

This clonotype occurred many times. This rearrangement joins TRBV7-8 to TRBJ2-3; D call uncertain. Germline CDR1 and CDR2: SGHVS and FQNEAQ. This CDR3 contains 15 residues. Trimming took 4 bases from V and 4 from J, leaving 15 bases between them. CDR3 in amino acids: CASSSDPRRPDTQYF. The CDR3 DNA reads TGTGCCAGCAGCTCGGACCCCCGAAGGCCAGATACGCAGTATTTT. The variable domain in full, completed from reference TRBV7-8 and TRBJ2-3, reads GAGVSQSPRYKVAKRGQDVALRCDPISGHVSLFWYQQALGQGPEFLTYFQNEAQLDKSGLPSDRFFAERPEGSVSTLKIQRTQQEDSAVYLCASSSDPRRPDTQYFGPGTRLTVL.

This chain uses TRBV6-5 with TRBJ2-1; the D gene is possibly TRBD2 (6 bases). Germline V gives CDR1 MNHEY, CDR2 SVGAGI. V was cut by 6 bases and J by 9 bases, with 24 bases left in between. This CDR3 has 16 amino acids. As DNA, the CDR3 is TGTGCCAGCAGCCGGGACTCCCCGGGGTGGGGAGGTGAGCAGTTCTTC. This encodes CASSRDSPGWGGEQFF.

This clonotype was counted ten times or more. This sequence joins TRBV5-1 and TRBJ2-7; maybe TRBD2 (5 bases). V was clipped by 5 bases and J by 0 bases, with 15 bases between them. CDR1 SGHRS and CDR2 YFSETQ come from the germline V gene. This CDR3 spans 15 amino acids. The DNA of the CDR3 is TGCGCCAGCAGTACCCCCGGCGCGGGCTCCTACGAGCAGTACTTC. Amino acids: CASSTPGAGSYEQYF.

Many counts were recorded for this clonotype. CDR3 region: CAWRSGPNQPQHF. The CDR3 DNA is TGTGCCTGGAGATCCGGGCCGAATCAGCCCCAGCATTTT. This sequence joins TRBV30 and TRBJ1-5; no definite D call. This CDR3 comprises 13 residues. Trimming left V 3 bases short and J 4 bases short, with 10 bases between. CDR1 GTSNPN and CDR2 SVGIG come from the germline V gene (reference sequence). The full variable domain, with the rest looked up from reference TRBV30 and TRBJ1-5, is SQTIHQWPATLVQPVGSPLSLECTVEGTSNPNLYWYRQAAGRGLQLLFYSVGIGQISSEVPQNLSASRPQDRQFILSSKKLLLSDSGFYLCAWRSGPNQPQHFGDGTRLSIL.

V gene TRBV7-3 combines with J gene TRBJ2-1, with 8 bases fitting TRBD2. V was clipped by 3 bases and J by 3 bases; unmatched bases: 4. The V gene's germline CDR1 is SGHTA and CDR2 FQGTGA. CDR3 length equals 15 residues. The CDR3 DNA sequence: TGTGCCAGCAGCTTCAGCGGGGGACTCTACAATGAGCAGTTCTTC. It translates to CASSFSGGLYNEQFF.

The CDR3 nucleotides read TGTGCCAGTACCCTGCACGCGGGACTACCGAGCACAGATACGCAGTATTTT. This translates into CASTLHAGLPSTDTQYF. The chain recombines TRBV19 with TRBJ2-3; 7 bases fit TRBD2. The CDR3 has 17 residues. V gave up 7 bases and J gave up 0 bases; unmatched junction bases: 13. Germline V gene data show CDR1 as LNHDA and CDR2 as SQIVND (reference sequence).

In its sample, this clonotype was seen a few times. The gene calls are TRBV5-1 and TRBJ2-1, with TRBD2 identical over 11 bases. Germline V gene data show CDR1 as SGHRS and CDR2 as YFSETQ. The CDR3 consists of 16 residues. With V trimmed by 0 bases and J by 8 bases, 7 bases remained unmatched. The DNA for the CDR3 is TGCGCCAGCAGCTTGGGACTAGCGGGAAACCAGCATGAGCAGTTCTTC. This gives the protein CASSLGLAGNQHEQFF.

This clonotype was detected ten times or more. DNA of the CDR3: TGTGCCAGTCCGATGGGACTAGCGGGTGGCCAGGGAGAGACCCAGTACTTC. It codes for CASPMGLAGGQGETQYF. V gene TRBV27 combines with J gene TRBJ2-5; TRBD2 aligns across 12 bases. Germline CDR1 reads MNHEY; CDR2 reads SMNVEV (reference sequence). The V segment lost 9 bases and the J segment 4 bases; nucleotides outside the gene matches: 15. There are 17 residues in the CDR3.

This clonotype has at least ten counts. The genes are TRBV11-3 and TRBJ1-3; 9 bases are shared with TRBD1. The CDR3 covers 15 residues. With V trimmed by 5 bases and J by 2 bases, 4 bases remained unmatched. CDR1 and CDR2 (germline): SGHNT, YENEEA. This chain's CDR3 is CASSPGQGPGNTIYF. As DNA, the CDR3 is TGTGCCAGCAGCCCGGGACAGGGACCTGGAAACACCATATATTTT.

This clonotype was seen at least ten times. The rearrangement joins TRBV11-2 to TRBJ2-3; possible D gene TRBD1, 6 bases. V lost 4 bases and J 5 bases, leaving 22 bases between the germline ends. The germline V gene encodes CDR1 SGHAT and CDR2 FQNNGV. The CDR3 length is 17 residues. This CDR3 is CASSYRPGVPKEDTQYF. The CDR3 DNA sequence: TGTGCCAGCAGCTACCGCCCAGGGGTCCCCAAAGAAGATACGCAGTATTTT.

The table lists this clonotype with a few counts. This chain joins TRBV18 and TRBJ2-1; no reliable D call. V lost 6 bases, J lost 2 bases, and 11 bases lay in between. The CDR3 length is 14 residues. CDR1 is KGHSH, CDR2 LQKENI, per germline. In DNA form, the CDR3 reads TGTGCCAGCTCCCCGCTCGATACCTACAATGAGCAGTTCTTC. Amino acids: CASSPLDTYNEQFF. Together with reference TRBV18 and TRBJ2-1, the CDR3 gives the full variable domain: NAGVMQNPRHLVRRRGQEARLRCSPMKGHSHVYWYRQLPEEGLKFMVYLQKENIIDESGMPKERFSAEFPKEGPSILRIQQVVRGDSAAYFCASSPLDTYNEQFFGPGTRLTVL.

The CDR3 here is CSARGAGNEQFF. DNA of the CDR3: TGCAGTGCTAGAGGGGCGGGCAATGAGCAGTTCTTC. This rearrangement joins TRBV20-1 to TRBJ2-1; D perhaps matches TRBD2 (5 bases). The CDR3 covers 12 residues. Trimming left V 1 base short and J 6 bases short, with 7 bases between. Germline CDR1 is DFQATT and CDR2 is SNEGSKA (reference sequence).

This clonotype was recorded a few times. J is TRBJ2-5 and V is TRBV6-2 or TRBV6-3, with 8 bases matching TRBD1. The CDR3 contains 12 residues. With 10 bases clipped from V and 7 bases from J, the junction kept 8 bases outside the gene matches. Germline V gene data show CDR1 as MNHEY and CDR2 as SVGEGT. The CDR3 region is CATNGQGGTQYF. The CDR3 DNA reads TGTGCCACCAACGGACAGGGAGGGACCCAGTACTTC.

The table lists this clonotype with many counts. The chain couples TRBV27 to TRBJ2-7; D unclear. This CDR3 spans 13 amino acids. Germline V gives CDR1 MNHEY, CDR2 SMNVEV (reference sequence). V lost 8 bases and J 2 bases, leaving 13 bases between the germline ends. The CDR3, as DNA: TGTGCCAGCGTTCCCCCGGATACCTACGAGCAGTACTTC. Its translation: CASVPPDTYEQYF.

In this sample, this clonotype turned up many times. J is TRBJ1-5 and V is TRBV10-2; no definite D call. The CDR3 is 15 amino acids. V lost 2 bases to trimming and J lost 3 bases, with 11 bases between them. Germline assignment: CDR1 WSHSY and CDR2 SAAADI. The CDR3 bases are TGCGCCAGCAGTGAGACCGGGTTCTCCAATCAGCCCCAGCATTTT. Protein: CASSETGFSNQPQHF.

This clonotype was observed at least ten times. This chain uses TRBV7-3 with TRBJ1-1; D perhaps matches TRBD1 (6 bases). V was trimmed by 4 bases and J by 4 bases, leaving 16 bases between them. The CDR3 extends over 15 amino acids. Germline CDR1 is SGHTA and CDR2 is FQGTGA. The CDR3 DNA reads as TGTGCCAGCAGCTCCGAAGAACAGGGTAGCACTGAAGCTTTCTTT. Its translation: CASSSEEQGSTEAFF.

A few counts support this clonotype. The chain joins TRBV7-9 to TRBJ2-2; the D gene is possibly TRBD2 (6 bases). The V gene's germline CDR1 is SEHNR and CDR2 FQNEAQ (reference sequence). The CDR3 is made up of 15 amino acids. Trimming left V 4 bases short and J 0 bases short, with 9 bases between. CDR3 DNA sequence: TGTGCCAGCAGCTGGCGGGACGCGAACACCGGGGAGCTGTTTTTT. This gives the protein CASSWRDANTGELFF.

The V and J genes are TRBV21-1 and TRBJ1-5. TRBV21-1 is listed as a pseudogene. The CDR3 covers 12 residues. This CDR3 reads CASSKDYQPQHF. CDR3 coding DNA: TGTGCCAGCAGCAAAGACTATCAGCCCCAGCATTTT.

This clonotype was detected ten times or more. The rearrangement joins TRBV20-1 to TRBJ2-7; 10 bases fit TRBD1. CDR3 length equals 13 residues. J gave up 3 bases and V 6 bases, and 5 bases lay outside the gene matches. Germline CDR1 is DFQATT and CDR2 is SNEGSKA (reference sequence). The CDR3 protein is CSAPGTGDYEQYF. The CDR3, as DNA: TGCAGTGCCCCCGGGACAGGGGACTACGAGCAGTACTTC.

The V gene is TRBV29-1, the J gene TRBJ2-2; D could derive from TRBD1 or TRBD2 (5 bases each). V lost 6 bases and J 2 bases, leaving 13 bases between the germline ends. The length of the CDR3 is 14 residues. The germline gives CDR1 SQVTM, CDR2 ANQGSEA. DNA for the CDR3: TGCAGCGTAATGGGACCCAGAAACACCGGGGAGCTGTTTTTT. The encoded protein is CSVMGPRNTGELFF.

With regard to this clonotype: Compared with germline, one end of the junction differs, possibly owing to a read error. The V gene is TRBV29-1, the J gene TRBJ2-1; the D is unclear. CDR3 length equals 12 residues. The germline V gene has CDR1 SQVTM and CDR2 ANQGSEA. In nucleotides, the CDR3 is TGCAGCGTTGATTTCTCCGACAATGAGCAGTTCTTC. Amino acids: CSVDFSDNEQFF.